Listed below are T cell receptor beta chains from one sample, sequenced in a study of blood T cell repertoires in COVID-19. TCRdb keeps only in-frame clones here, not all; method: immunoSEQ multiplex PCR. Of about 83,000 clones listed, around 84% were seen once; the top ten hold under 8.5%. Sequenced sample: peripheral blood. The receptors come from an older man with active or convalescent COVID-19. The CDR3 runs from the conserved cysteine through the conserved F or W. D genes are given only for firm matches. Clone size is not always given. Where it is, it says once, few, many or a class for expanded clones.

clone_size: .; j_call: TRBJ1-4; v_call: TRBV5-1; d_call: TRBD1; cdr3_aa: CASSRGGDRGEKLFF; cdr3_nt: TGCGCCAGCAGCAGAGGAGGGGACAGGGGTGAAAAACTGTTTTTT
clone_size: .; j_call: TRBJ2-4; v_call: TRBV19; d_call: TRBD2; cdr3_aa: CASSFLAGEGTAKNIQYF; cdr3_nt: TGTGCCAGTAGCTTCTTAGCGGGAGAGGGTACGGCCAAAAACATTCAGTACTTC
clone_size: .; j_call: TRBJ1-1; v_call: TRBV6-5; d_call: TRBD1; cdr3_aa: CASRTGAKDTEAFF; cdr3_nt: TGTGCCAGCAGGACAGGGGCAAAGGACACTGAAGCTTTCTTT
clone_size: .; j_call: TRBJ1-5; v_call: TRBV12-5; d_call: .; cdr3_aa: CASGPGNQANSNQPQHF; cdr3_nt: TGTGCTAGTGGTCCGGGAAACCAAGCGAATAGCAATCAGCCCCAGCATTTT
clone_size: once; j_call: TRBJ1-5; v_call: TRBV30; d_call: TRBD1; cdr3_aa: CAWSRQGNQPQHF; cdr3_nt: TGTGCCTGGAGTCGACAGGGGAATCAGCCCCAGCATTTT
clone_size: .; j_call: TRBJ2-3; v_call: TRBV5-1; d_call: .; cdr3_aa: CASSSVLGGGDTQYF; cdr3_nt: TGCGCCAGCAGCTCAGTGCTGGGAGGGGGAGATACGCAGTATTTT
clone_size: .; j_call: TRBJ2-3; v_call: TRBV2; d_call: .; cdr3_aa: CASIPGGVSTDTQYF; cdr3_nt: TGTGCCAGCATTCCCGGCGGGGTGAGCACAGATACGCAGTATTTT
clone_size: .; j_call: TRBJ1-1; v_call: TRBV29-1; d_call: TRBD1; cdr3_aa: CSVGTGQGGTEAFF; cdr3_nt: TGCAGCGTTGGGACCGGGCAGGGGGGCACTGAAGCTTTCTTT
clone_size: .; j_call: TRBJ1-3; v_call: TRBV6-5; d_call: TRBD1; cdr3_aa: CASSRQGYSGNTIYF; cdr3_nt: TGTGCCAGCAGTCGACAGGGATACTCTGGAAACACCATATATTTT
clone_size: once; j_call: TRBJ1-5; v_call: TRBV5-8; d_call: TRBD1; cdr3_aa: CASSLIRGLTQPQHF; cdr3_nt: TGTGCCAGCAGCTTGATCAGGGGGCTGACCCAGCCCCAGCATTTT
clone_size: once; j_call: TRBJ2-5; v_call: TRBV4-1; d_call: TRBD1; cdr3_aa: CASSQIGQAGETQYF; cdr3_nt: TGCGCCAGCAGCCAGATAGGACAGGCCGGGGAGACCCAGTACTTC
clone_size: .; j_call: TRBJ1-1; v_call: TRBV2; d_call: .; cdr3_aa: CASIRLGNTEAFF; cdr3_nt: TGTGCCAGCATCCGACTCGGGAACACTGAAGCTTTCTTT
clone_size: once; j_call: TRBJ1-6; v_call: TRBV6-1; d_call: TRBD1; cdr3_aa: CASSEPGQGGGFSNSPLHF; cdr3_nt: TGTGCCAGCAGTGAGCCGGGACAGGGCGGAGGCTTTTCGAATTCACCCCTCCACTTT
clone_size: .; j_call: TRBJ2-2; v_call: TRBV30; d_call: TRBD1; cdr3_aa: CAWKGTGGELFF; cdr3_nt: TGTGCCTGGAAAGGGACAGGCGGGGAGCTGTTTTTT
clone_size: .; j_call: TRBJ1-3; v_call: TRBV2; d_call: .; cdr3_aa: CASSELRGAGNTIYF; cdr3_nt: TGTGCCAGCAGTGAATTACGGGGGGCCGGAAACACCATATATTTT
clone_size: .; j_call: TRBJ1-1; v_call: TRBV11-3; d_call: TRBD1; cdr3_aa: CASRSFGGQGGTEAFF; cdr3_nt: TGTGCCAGCAGGTCCTTCGGGGGACAGGGGGGCACTGAAGCTTTCTTT
clone_size: once; j_call: TRBJ1-4; v_call: TRBV4-1; d_call: TRBD1; cdr3_aa: CASSQDGTGVEKLFF; cdr3_nt: TGCGCCAGCAGCCAAGACGGGACAGGGGTGGAAAAACTGTTTTTT
clone_size: .; j_call: TRBJ2-3; v_call: TRBV4-2; d_call: TRBD2; cdr3_aa: CASSQDPSGGTDTQYF; cdr3_nt: TGTGCCAGCAGCCAAGATCCCAGCGGGGGCACAGATACGCAGTATTTT
clone_size: .; j_call: TRBJ1-1; v_call: TRBV11-2; d_call: TRBD1; cdr3_aa: CASSPWTGIGTEAFF; cdr3_nt: TGTGCCAGCAGCCCCTGGACAGGGATCGGTACTGAAGCTTTCTTT
clone_size: .; j_call: TRBJ1-1; v_call: TRBV3-1/TRBV3-2; d_call: .; cdr3_aa: CASSQGGGRSNTEAFF; cdr3_nt: TGTGCCAGCAGCCAAGGGGGGGGACGGTCGAACACTGAAGCTTTCTTT
clone_size: .; j_call: TRBJ2-1; v_call: TRBV5-1; d_call: TRBD2; cdr3_aa: CASSLGDRLAGYNEQFF; cdr3_nt: TGCGCCAGCAGCTTGGGGGATAGACTAGCGGGATACAATGAGCAGTTCTTC
clone_size: .; j_call: TRBJ2-3; v_call: TRBV24-1; d_call: TRBD2; cdr3_aa: CATSVRTSGSADTQYF; cdr3_nt: TGTGCCACCAGTGTTCGGACTAGCGGGAGTGCAGATACGCAGTATTTT
clone_size: .; j_call: TRBJ2-3; v_call: TRBV5-1; d_call: TRBD2; cdr3_aa: CASSPTSGDTDTQYF; cdr3_nt: TGCGCCAGCAGCCCTACTAGCGGGGACACAGATACGCAGTATTTT
clone_size: .; j_call: TRBJ1-4; v_call: TRBV24-1; d_call: .; cdr3_aa: CATSEIRAANEKLFF; cdr3_nt: TGTGCCACCAGTGAGATCAGGGCTGCTAATGAAAAACTGTTTTTT
clone_size: .; j_call: TRBJ2-2; v_call: TRBV7-3; d_call: TRBD2; cdr3_aa: CASSLGTLAGGPPGELFF; cdr3_nt: TGTGCCAGCAGCTTAGGGACCCTAGCGGGAGGGCCCCCCGGGGAGCTGTTTTTT
clone_size: .; j_call: TRBJ1-2; v_call: TRBV15; d_call: .; cdr3_aa: CATSRDNSKYGYTF; cdr3_nt: TGTGCCACCAGCAGAGATAATAGTAAATATGGCTACACCTTC
clone_size: .; j_call: TRBJ2-1; v_call: TRBV29-1; d_call: TRBD2; cdr3_aa: CSVVAGGYNEQFF; cdr3_nt: TGCAGCGTTGTAGCGGGGGGGTACAATGAGCAGTTCTTC
clone_size: .; j_call: TRBJ1-4; v_call: TRBV30; d_call: TRBD1; cdr3_aa: CAWSDPTGATNEKLFF; cdr3_nt: TGTGCCTGGAGTGACCCAACAGGGGCTACTAATGAAAAACTGTTTTTT
clone_size: .; j_call: TRBJ2-1; v_call: TRBV5-4; d_call: .; cdr3_aa: CASSLWRNEQFF; cdr3_nt: TGTGCCAGCAGCTTGTGGAGGAATGAGCAGTTCTTC
clone_size: .; j_call: TRBJ2-2; v_call: TRBV6-5; d_call: TRBD2; cdr3_aa: CASSYLGRARTGELFF; cdr3_nt: TGTGCCAGCAGTTACCTCGGGAGGGCCCGTACCGGGGAGCTGTTTTTT
clone_size: .; j_call: TRBJ1-5; v_call: TRBV27; d_call: .; cdr3_aa: CASSTQGVLRGNQPQHF; cdr3_nt: TGTGCCAGCAGCACACAAGGGGTATTAAGGGGCAATCAGCCCCAGCATTTT
clone_size: .; j_call: TRBJ2-1; v_call: TRBV6-1; d_call: TRBD1; cdr3_aa: CASSETPGQGINEQFF; cdr3_nt: TGTGCCAGCAGTGAAACCCCGGGACAGGGAATAAATGAGCAGTTCTTC
clone_size: .; j_call: TRBJ1-1; v_call: TRBV3-1/TRBV3-2; d_call: .; cdr3_aa: CASSPGTWGEAFF; cdr3_nt: TGTGCCAGCAGCCCTGGGACATGGGGTGAAGCTTTCTTT
clone_size: .; j_call: TRBJ1-1; v_call: TRBV29-1; d_call: .; cdr3_aa: CSARGGTEAFF; cdr3_nt: TGCAGCGCCCGGGGAGGCACTGAAGCTTTCTTT
clone_size: .; j_call: TRBJ1-5; v_call: TRBV19; d_call: TRBD1; cdr3_aa: CASSRRDRGLSNQPQHF; cdr3_nt: TGTGCCAGTAGTCGCCGGGACAGGGGGCTGAGCAATCAGCCCCAGCATTTT
clone_size: few; j_call: TRBJ2-3; v_call: TRBV7-6; d_call: TRBD1; cdr3_aa: CASSYSDRVKADTQYF; cdr3_nt: TGTGCCAGCAGTTATTCGGACAGGGTGAAGGCAGATACGCAGTATTTT
clone_size: .; j_call: TRBJ2-2; v_call: TRBV11-2; d_call: TRBD1; cdr3_aa: CASSLTGGTAGELFF; cdr3_nt: TGTGCCAGCAGCCTGACAGGGGGTACGGCCGGGGAGCTGTTTTTT
clone_size: .; j_call: TRBJ2-2; v_call: TRBV9; d_call: .; cdr3_aa: CASSASLSATGELFF; cdr3_nt: TGTGCCAGCAGCGCCTCTCTGAGCGCCACCGGGGAGCTGTTTTTT
clone_size: once; j_call: TRBJ1-1; v_call: TRBV30; d_call: .; cdr3_aa: CAWWGGVLGEAFF; cdr3_nt: TGTGCCTGGTGGGGGGGGGTCTTGGGTGAAGCTTTCTTT
clone_size: .; j_call: TRBJ1-5; v_call: TRBV7-9; d_call: .; cdr3_aa: CASSLNLQAQHF; cdr3_nt: TGTGCCAGCAGCTTAAACTTACAGGCCCAGCATTTT
clone_size: .; j_call: TRBJ1-4; v_call: TRBV6-1; d_call: .; cdr3_aa: CASSEPGSEKLFF; cdr3_nt: TGTGCCAGCAGTGAACCCGGGAGCGAAAAACTGTTTTTT
clone_size: .; j_call: TRBJ1-2; v_call: TRBV7-9; d_call: .; cdr3_aa: CASSLVGRGLDGYTF; cdr3_nt: TGTGCCAGCAGCTTAGTTGGCAGGGGATTGGATGGCTACACCTTC
clone_size: .; j_call: TRBJ2-3; v_call: TRBV7-9; d_call: .; cdr3_aa: CASSPEWTDTQYF; cdr3_nt: TGTGCCAGCAGCCCGGAGTGGACAGATACGCAGTATTTT
clone_size: many; j_call: TRBJ1-6; v_call: TRBV20-1; d_call: .; cdr3_aa: CSASQPGGLDSPLHF; cdr3_nt: TGCAGTGCTAGTCAGCCGGGGGGCTTGGATTCACCCCTCCACTTT